This T cell receptor beta chain derives from a study of T cell responses to AZD1222 COVID-19 vaccine. V shed 6 bases and J 7 bases; nucleotides not matched to a gene: 5. From germline, CDR1 is MNHEY and CDR2 SVGAGI. The length of the CDR3 is 12 residues. Study outcomes and limitations: There were mostly white British donors and more females than males, and clonal diversity was possibly underestimated.

A few counts support this clone. Its antigen is currently unknown. Profiling relied on immunoSEQ multiplex PCR, and the TCRdb table lists in-frame clones only, not all of them. The sample has 95,000 to 150,000 clones; roughly 86% are singletons. This receptor was identified in an adult in good health. The sample was peripheral blood, taken on day 0 of AZD1222 vaccination. The V gene is TRBV6-5, the J gene TRBJ1-1; 7 positions agree with TRBD1. The CDR3 sequence: CASRTGSSEAFF. In nucleotides, the CDR3 is TGTGCCAGCAGGACAGGGTCTAGTGAAGCTTTCTTT.